This entry features one TCR beta chain sequence. One end of the junction varies from germline; a read error may be responsible. Using its own MiXCR run on the PCR reads, TCRdb lists one record per CDR3 protein. The sample has about 12,000 distinct CDR3 sequences, 45% to 55% seen once. This record belongs to a study of CD4 and CD8 cells across lung adenocarcinoma regions. Per the germline V gene, CDR1 is MNHNS and CDR2 is SASEGT. This CDR3 is 15 amino acids long. Donors had localized lung adenocarcinoma, a non-small cell lung cancer. Sequencing was performed on CD8+ T cells from the margin of a lung tumor. The chain has TRBV6-1 and TRBJ2-3; perhaps TRBD2 as D (8 bases). The clonotype originates from a female donor with lung adenocarcinoma. The CD4 and CD8 labels of this study may be unreliable. DNA of the CDR3: TGTGCCAGCAGTCGGGGGGGCCGAGGGACAGATACCCAGTACTTT. This encodes CASSRGGRGTDTQYF.